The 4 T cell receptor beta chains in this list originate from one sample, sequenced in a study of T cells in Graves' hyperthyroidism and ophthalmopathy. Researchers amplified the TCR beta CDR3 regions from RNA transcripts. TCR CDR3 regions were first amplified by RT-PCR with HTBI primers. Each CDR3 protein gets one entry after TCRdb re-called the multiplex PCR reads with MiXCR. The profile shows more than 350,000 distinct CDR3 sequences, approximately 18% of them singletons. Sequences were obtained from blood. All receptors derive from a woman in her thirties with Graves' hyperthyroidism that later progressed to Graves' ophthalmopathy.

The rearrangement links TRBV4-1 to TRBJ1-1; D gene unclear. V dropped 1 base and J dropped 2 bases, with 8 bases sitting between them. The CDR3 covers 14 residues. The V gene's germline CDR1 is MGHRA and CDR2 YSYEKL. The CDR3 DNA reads TGCGCCAGCAGCCAAGTAATCGTAAACACTGAAGCTTTCTTT. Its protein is CASSQVIVNTEAFF.

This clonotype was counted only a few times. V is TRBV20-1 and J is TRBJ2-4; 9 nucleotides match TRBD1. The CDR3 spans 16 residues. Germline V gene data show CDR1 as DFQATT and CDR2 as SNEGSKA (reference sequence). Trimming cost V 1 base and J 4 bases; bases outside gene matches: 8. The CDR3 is CSARGGGTGKKNIQYF. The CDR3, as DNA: TGCAGTGCTAGAGGAGGGGGGACAGGGAAAAAAAACATTCAGTACTTC.

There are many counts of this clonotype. The CDR3 coding sequence is TGTGCCAGCAGCGTGGACAGGTTCACCTACAATGAGCAGTTCTTC. As protein: CASSVDRFTYNEQFF. This chain connects TRBV6-2 or TRBV6-3 to TRBJ2-1; 7 bases fit TRBD1. Germline CDR1 is MNHEY and CDR2 is SVGEGT. With 6 bases clipped from V and 2 bases from J, the junction kept 7 bases outside the gene matches. This CDR3 is built from 15 residues.

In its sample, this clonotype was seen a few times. CDR3 residues: CASSQGHPSGSEAYEQYF. For the CDR3, the DNA is TGTGCCAGCAGCCAAGGCCACCCCAGCGGGTCCGAGGCCTACGAGCAGTACTTC. The J gene is TRBJ2-7, the V gene TRBV4-2; TRBD2 might be the D (6 bases). Germline V CDR1 and CDR2: LGHNA, YNFKEQ. The CDR3 runs 18 residues. The ends were cut back, 1 base at V and 2 bases at J, with 21 bases in the middle.